A selection of T cell receptor beta chains follows, all from one sample in a study of CD8 T cells in Susac syndrome. TCRdb called the immunoSEQ multiplex PCR reads again in MiXCR, with one record for every CDR3 protein. The repertoire consists of 250,000 to 300,000 distinct CDR3 sequences, with roughly 81% occurring once and the leading ten covering approximately 0.11%. What was sequenced was CD8+ T cells from PBMCs. These receptors were collected from a human donor with multiple sclerosis. The CDR3 runs from the conserved cysteine through the conserved F or W. The order of the fields is V gene, D gene, J gene, clone size, CDR3 protein, CDR3 DNA. A D gene is named only where the DNA matches it firmly. Rows give clone size only sometimes, using once, few, many, or a class for an expanded clone.

V: TRBV27
D: -
J: TRBJ2-2
size: -
CDR3: CASRHGSSNLELFF
DNA: TGTGCCAGCAGACACGGATCTAGCAACCTGGAGCTGTTTTTT

V: TRBV15
D: -
J: TRBJ1-2
size: -
CDR3: CATSRRGLNYGYTF
DNA: TGTGCCACCAGCAGACGGGGCTTAAACTATGGCTACACCTTC

V: TRBV4-1
D: -
J: TRBJ2-1
size: few
CDR3: CASSLPGGEQFF
DNA: TGCGCCAGCAGCCTCCCAGGAGGCGAGCAGTTCTTC

V: TRBV5-3
D: TRBD2
J: TRBJ2-1
size: -
CDR3: CARSCRGGSRYNEQFF
DNA: TGTGCCAGAAGCTGCCGGGGCGGGAGTCGGTACAATGAGCAGTTCTTC

V: TRBV20-1
D: -
J: TRBJ2-4
size: -
CDR3: CSAKIRDIREAKNIQYF
DNA: TGCAGTGCTAAGATCCGGGACATTCGGGAGGCCAAAAACATTCAGTACTTC

V: TRBV7-9
D: TRBD1
J: TRBJ2-2
size: -
CDR3: CASKDRAAGELFF
DNA: TGTGCCAGCAAGGACAGGGCGGCCGGGGAGCTGTTTTTT

V: TRBV29-1
D: -
J: TRBJ2-7
size: -
CDR3: CSVEATGLAYEQYF
DNA: TGCAGCGTTGAGGCAACAGGGCTCGCCTACGAGCAGTACTTC

V: TRBV28
D: -
J: TRBJ2-5
size: -
CDR3: CASSSRGPRETQYF
DNA: TGTGCCAGCAGTTCCAGAGGTCCGAGAGAGACCCAGTACTTC

V: TRBV20-1
D: -
J: TRBJ2-1
size: -
CDR3: CSARDPVRQEQFF
DNA: TGCAGTGCTAGAGATCCGGTCCGCCAGGAGCAGTTCTTC

V: TRBV28
D: -
J: TRBJ2-4
size: -
CDR3: CASTSWGEEAKNIQYF
DNA: TGTGCCAGCACCTCGTGGGGGGAGGAGGCCAAAAACATTCAGTACTTC

V: TRBV27
D: -
J: TRBJ2-2
size: once
CDR3: CASRPLLSGAGTGELFF
DNA: TGTGCCAGCAGACCCCTCCTTAGCGGAGCGGGCACCGGGGAGCTGTTTTTT

V: TRBV9
D: -
J: TRBJ2-3
size: few
CDR3: CASSKAGGRADTQYF
DNA: TGTGCCAGCTCCAAAGCGGGTGGGCGGGCAGATACGCAGTATTTT

V: TRBV7-9
D: TRBD1
J: TRBJ1-1
size: -
CDR3: CASSSGQVYANTEAFF
DNA: TGTGCCAGCAGCTCGGGACAGGTCTACGCGAACACTGAAGCTTTCTTT

V: TRBV28
D: -
J: TRBJ2-7
size: -
CDR3: CASSLRTVRYEQYF
DNA: TGTGCCAGCAGTTTAAGGACGGTGCGCTACGAGCAGTACTTC

V: TRBV7-9
D: TRBD1
J: TRBJ1-2
size: -
CDR3: CASRAPGTGDVYGYTF
DNA: TGTGCCAGCAGAGCCCCCGGGACAGGGGACGTCTATGGCTACACCTTC

V: TRBV11-1
D: -
J: TRBJ2-7
size: -
CDR3: CASSPVRTIREQYF
DNA: TGTGCCAGCAGCCCGGTTCGAACCATTAGAGAGCAGTACTTC

V: TRBV28
D: -
J: TRBJ2-7
size: -
CDR3: CASSDRTSIHEQYF
DNA: TGTGCCAGCAGTGATCGGACCTCAATCCACGAGCAGTACTTC

V: TRBV27
D: TRBD1
J: TRBJ2-3
size: -
CDR3: CASSPWDRGNTDTQYF
DNA: TGTGCCAGCAGTCCCTGGGACAGGGGTAACACAGATACGCAGTATTTT

V: TRBV9
D: -
J: TRBJ2-3
size: -
CDR3: CASSVAGVGLITDTQYF
DNA: TGTGCCAGCAGCGTAGCAGGGGTCGGCTTGATCACAGATACGCAGTATTTT

V: TRBV28
D: TRBD2
J: TRBJ2-1
size: -
CDR3: CASSGLAGTYNEQFF
DNA: TGTGCCAGCAGCGGACTAGCGGGGACCTACAATGAGCAGTTCTTC

V: TRBV28
D: -
J: TRBJ2-3
size: -
CDR3: CASSFPSAADTQYF
DNA: TGTGCCAGCAGTTTCCCTAGCGCGGCAGATACGCAGTATTTT

V: TRBV5-4
D: TRBD1
J: TRBJ2-2
size: -
CDR3: CASSQNRGRSGELFF
DNA: TGTGCCAGCAGCCAAAACAGGGGGCGTTCAGGGGAGCTGTTTTTT

V: TRBV10-3
D: -
J: TRBJ2-5
size: -
CDR3: CAISGTSGETQYF
DNA: TGTGCCATCAGCGGGACCTCAGGGGAGACCCAGTACTTC

V: TRBV6-5
D: TRBD2
J: TRBJ2-1
size: -
CDR3: CASGLAESSYNEQFF
DNA: TGTGCCAGCGGCCTAGCGGAGAGCTCCTACAATGAGCAGTTCTTC

V: TRBV4-1
D: -
J: TRBJ2-1
size: -
CDR3: CASSQVHQTSYNEQFF
DNA: TGCGCCAGCAGCCAAGTACATCAAACATCCTACAATGAGCAGTTCTTC

V: TRBV9
D: -
J: TRBJ2-2
size: -
CDR3: CASSVRLEGTLFF
DNA: TGTGCCAGCAGCGTAAGATTGGAGGGTACGCTGTTTTTT

V: TRBV7-9
D: -
J: TRBJ2-7
size: few
CDR3: CASSLNRGGSYEQYF
DNA: TGTGCCAGCAGCTTAAACAGGGGGGGCTCCTACGAGCAGTACTTC

V: TRBV7-8
D: -
J: TRBJ1-3
size: -
CDR3: CASLNDLGNTIYF
DNA: TGTGCCAGCCTAAATGATCTTGGAAACACCATATATTTT

V: TRBV28
D: TRBD1
J: TRBJ1-5
size: -
CDR3: CASRTRLTGGSNQPQHF
DNA: TGTGCCAGCAGGACAAGACTGACAGGGGGGAGCAATCAGCCCCAGCATTTT

V: TRBV29-1
D: TRBD1
J: TRBJ2-1
size: -
CDR3: CSFDRDYNEQFF
DNA: TGCAGCTTCGACAGGGATTACAATGAGCAGTTCTTC

V: TRBV7-9
D: -
J: TRBJ1-1
size: -
CDR3: CASFSETEAFF
DNA: TGTGCCAGTTTTTCGGAGACTGAAGCTTTCTTT

V: TRBV20-1
D: -
J: TRBJ2-1
size: -
CDR3: CSARTGESSYNEQFF
DNA: TGCAGTGCTAGAACAGGTGAAAGCTCCTACAATGAGCAGTTCTTC

V: TRBV13
D: -
J: TRBJ2-3
size: -
CDR3: CASRPEVGDTQYF
DNA: TGTGCCAGCAGGCCCGAGGTAGGAGATACGCAGTATTTT

V: TRBV11-2
D: -
J: TRBJ1-4
size: -
CDR3: CASSLSQGSAGTQNEKLFF
DNA: TGTGCCAGCAGCCTCTCTCAGGGGTCGGCGGGGACCCAAAATGAAAAACTGTTTTTT

V: TRBV28
D: -
J: TRBJ2-5
size: -
CDR3: CASSLPQSTQETQYF
DNA: TGTGCCAGCAGTTTACCCCAGAGCACTCAAGAGACCCAGTACTTC

V: TRBV6-2/TRBV6-3
D: TRBD1
J: TRBJ2-5
size: -
CDR3: CASSYSDRLTWEETQYF
DNA: TGTGCCAGCAGTTACTCGGACAGGCTGACTTGGGAGGAGACCCAGTACTTC

V: TRBV7-7
D: TRBD2
J: TRBJ2-7
size: once
CDR3: CASSPNTSGRTYEQYF
DNA: TGTGCTAGCAGCCCGAACACTAGCGGGAGGACCTACGAGCAGTACTTC

V: TRBV6-1
D: TRBD1
J: TRBJ1-2
size: -
CDR3: CAGLTGPDGYTF
DNA: TGTGCCGGGTTGACAGGGCCTGATGGCTACACCTTC

V: TRBV14
D: -
J: TRBJ2-1
size: -
CDR3: CASSRGGRYNEQFF
DNA: TGTGCCAGCAGCCGGGGTGGCAGGTACAATGAGCAGTTCTTC

V: TRBV6-2/TRBV6-3
D: -
J: TRBJ2-4
size: -
CDR3: CASSPTIGLAKNIQYF
DNA: TGTGCCAGCAGTCCCACTATAGGACTAGCCAAAAACATTCAGTACTTC

V: TRBV27
D: TRBD2
J: TRBJ2-3
size: -
CDR3: CASSLAGVARDTQYF
DNA: TGTGCCAGCAGTTTAGCGGGAGTTGCGAGGGATACGCAGTATTTT

V: TRBV12-3/TRBV12-4
D: -
J: TRBJ2-2
size: -
CDR3: CASRPGYKSGELFF
DNA: TGTGCCAGCAGGCCAGGGTATAAGTCCGGGGAGCTGTTTTTT

V: TRBV6-1
D: TRBD1
J: TRBJ1-1
size: -
CDR3: CASSHPTDRDTEAFF
DNA: TGTGCCAGCAGCCACCCGACTGACAGGGACACTGAAGCTTTCTTT

V: TRBV28
D: -
J: TRBJ1-1
size: -
CDR3: CASSQQGGHFAFF
DNA: TGTGCCAGCAGTCAACAGGGTGGGCATTTTGCTTTCTTT

V: TRBV6-2/TRBV6-3
D: TRBD2
J: TRBJ2-1
size: -
CDR3: CASSYSKLAGGRDEQFF
DNA: TGTGCCAGCAGTTACTCGAAACTAGCGGGAGGGAGGGATGAGCAGTTCTTC

V: TRBV5-6
D: -
J: TRBJ2-7
size: -
CDR3: CASSLWEKAYEQYF
DNA: TGTGCCAGCAGCTTGTGGGAAAAAGCCTACGAGCAGTACTTC

V: TRBV20-1
D: TRBD2
J: TRBJ2-7
size: -
CDR3: CSARPILSGSPYEQYF
DNA: TGCAGTGCTAGGCCTATATTAAGCGGGAGCCCCTACGAGCAGTACTTC

V: TRBV25-1
D: -
J: TRBJ1-2
size: -
CDR3: CASSGPTVRFSPPNYGYTF
DNA: TGTGCCAGCAGCGGACCGACAGTGAGGTTTTCTCCTCCTAACTATGGCTACACCTTC

V: TRBV7-8
D: -
J: TRBJ1-1
size: -
CDR3: CASSLAQGLAEAFF
DNA: TGTGCCAGCAGCTTAGCACAGGGACTAGCTGAAGCTTTCTTT

V: TRBV9
D: -
J: TRBJ2-5
size: -
CDR3: CASSAADSPGGQETQYF
DNA: TGTGCCAGCAGCGCAGCAGATAGCCCTGGAGGGCAAGAGACCCAGTACTTC

V: TRBV14
D: -
J: TRBJ1-6
size: -
CDR3: CASSQAGTNSPLHF
DNA: TGTGCCAGCAGCCAAGCCGGGACTAATTCACCCCTCCACTTT

V: TRBV5-1
D: -
J: TRBJ2-7
size: -
CDR3: CASSLRDQPHYEQYF
DNA: TGCGCCAGCAGCCTCCGGGACCAACCCCACTACGAGCAGTACTTC

V: TRBV19
D: -
J: TRBJ2-7
size: -
CDR3: CASGGAGASYEQYF
DNA: TGTGCCAGTGGTGGGGCAGGTGCGTCCTACGAGCAGTACTTC

V: TRBV7-8
D: TRBD2
J: TRBJ2-5
size: -
CDR3: CASSPPRRASGRALVETQYF
DNA: TGTGCCAGCAGCCCTCCTCGCCGGGCTAGCGGGAGGGCTTTGGTAGAGACCCAGTACTTC

V: TRBV12-3/TRBV12-4
D: -
J: TRBJ1-1
size: once
CDR3: CASSPVPGDTEAFF
DNA: TGTGCCAGCAGCCCAGTCCCCGGGGACACTGAAGCTTTCTTT